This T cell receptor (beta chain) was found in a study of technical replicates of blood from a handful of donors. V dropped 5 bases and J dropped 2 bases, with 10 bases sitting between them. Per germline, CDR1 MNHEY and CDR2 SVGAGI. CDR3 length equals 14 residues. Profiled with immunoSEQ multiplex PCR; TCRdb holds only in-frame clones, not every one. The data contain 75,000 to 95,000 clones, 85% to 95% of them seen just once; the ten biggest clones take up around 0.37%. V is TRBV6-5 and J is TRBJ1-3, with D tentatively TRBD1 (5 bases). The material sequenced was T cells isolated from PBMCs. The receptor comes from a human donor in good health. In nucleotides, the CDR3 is TGTGCCAGCAGTCAAGGGGAGGCTGGAAACACCATATATTTT. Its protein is CASSQGEAGNTIYF.